A single T cell receptor (beta chain) is shown here with its context. Only in-frame clones appear in the TCRdb table, and some are missing; sequencing was by immunoSEQ multiplex PCR. This table has 100,000 or so clones, about 80% appearing once. The sample is drawn from a study of OX40 agonist ivuxolimab in advanced cancers. Trimming cost V 5 bases and J 0 bases, with 15 bases left between them. This CDR3 has 16 residues. CDR1 is WNHNN, CDR2 SYGVQD, per germline (reference sequence). The input for sequencing was CD4+ or CD8+ T cells sorted from blood, taken in a trial of the OX40 agonist ivuxolimab. The chain joins TRBV10-1 to TRBJ2-3; unclear D gene. The sequence came from an adult with an advanced solid tumor such as melanoma, head and neck, liver or kidney cancer. Here the CDR3 reads CASSLRESSSTDTQYF. DNA for the CDR3: TGCGCCAGCAGTCTTAGGGAATCGTCTAGCACAGATACGCAGTATTTT.